The 12 T cell receptor beta chains below were found in one sample sequenced in a study of long-term antiretroviral therapy in people with HIV. The authors ran the immunoSEQ assay, v3.0, at survey level. Profiled with immunoSEQ multiplex PCR; TCRdb holds only in-frame clones, not every one. The top ten hold 5.5% to 8% of the sample, which has around 29,000 clones, more than 80% seen once. Sequences were derived from unsorted PBMCs, sampled 0.3 years after starting antiretroviral therapy. The source of these receptors is a man aged 40-55 years with HIV.

The J gene is TRBJ2-7, the V gene TRBV28; a possible D gene is TRBD1 (5 bases). V was trimmed by 6 bases and J by 0 bases, leaving 12 bases between them. The germline V gene has CDR1 MDHEN and CDR2 SYDVKM. CDR3 length equals 14 residues. This CDR3 is CASRMSGNSYEQYF. The CDR3, as DNA: TGTGCCAGCAGGATGTCAGGGAACTCCTACGAGCAGTACTTC.

V is TRBV7-9 and J is TRBJ2-1; D gene ambiguous. CDR1 is SEHNR, CDR2 FQNEAQ, per germline (reference sequence). Trimming removed 7 bases from V and 9 bases from J, with 16 bases in between. CDR3 size: 13 residues. In DNA, the CDR3 is TGTGCCAGCACGACCACTTGGGGTGGTGAGCAGTTCTTC. Protein: CASTTTWGGEQFF.

The chain couples TRBV7-8 to TRBJ1-4; 9 bases fit TRBD1. Germline CDR1 SGHVS, CDR2 FQNEAQ. V shed 4 bases, J shed 7 bases, and the junction held 7 bases outside the gene matches. The CDR3 runs 15 residues. DNA of the CDR3: TGTGCCAGCAGCTCTTACAGGGGGCTGGCTGAAAAACTGTTTTTT. This translates into CASSSYRGLAEKLFF.

The chain recombines TRBV30 with TRBJ1-2; D gene uncertain. The germline CDR1 and CDR2 sequences are GTSNPN and SVGIG (reference sequence). V lost 3 bases, J lost 1 base, and 15 bases lay in between. The CDR3 loop spans 15 amino acids. This chain's CDR3 is CAWSAPSEGNYGYTF. The CDR3 nucleotides read TGTGCCTGGAGCGCTCCAAGCGAGGGTAACTATGGCTACACCTTC.

In this sample, this clone turned up a few times. This chain uses TRBV9 with TRBJ1-2, with TRBD1 matching 9 bases. V trimming: 4 bases; J trimming: 7 bases; junction bases outside the gene matches: 5. CDR1 is SGDLS, CDR2 YYNGEE, per germline. The CDR3 is 13 residues long. CDR3 loop: CASSSRQGGGYTF. The CDR3 nucleotides read TGTGCCAGCAGCTCGCGACAGGGGGGTGGCTACACCTTC.

V usage is TRBV5-6 and J usage is TRBJ1-3; maybe TRBD1 (6 bases). The CDR3 contains 16 residues. V was pared by 1 base and J by 0 bases, with 11 bases between. Germline V gives CDR1 SGHDT, CDR2 YYEEEE. CDR3 amino acids: CASSLTGQPSGNTIYF. In nucleotides, the CDR3 is TGTGCCAGCAGCTTGACCGGACAGCCCTCTGGAAACACCATATATTTT.

This clone was detected only a few times. The chain links TRBV2 to TRBJ1-1; tentatively, D is TRBD1 (6 bases). This CDR3 region has 11 residues. The germline gives CDR1 SNHLY, CDR2 FYNNEI. V lost 3 bases and J lost 11, with 10 bases in between. CDR3 amino acids: CASSERTAAFF. In DNA form, the CDR3 reads TGTGCCAGCAGTGAGCGGACAGCGGCTTTCTTT.

V usage is TRBV19 and J usage is TRBJ1-5; D is unclear. V lost 10 bases and J 5 bases, leaving 18 bases between the germline ends. Germline V gene lookup returns CDR1 LNHDA and CDR2 SQIVND (reference sequence). The CDR3 runs 14 residues. CDR3 residues: CATRRGGWDQPQHF. The CDR3 nucleotides are TGTGCCACCCGTCGGGGAGGGTGGGATCAGCCCCAGCATTTT.

This clone was observed a few times. V is TRBV5-1 and J is TRBJ2-2, with D possibly matching TRBD1 (6 bases). Trimming removed 2 bases at V and 4 bases at J, with 9 bases between. The CDR3 covers 14 residues. Germline values: CDR1 SGHRS, CDR2 YFSETQ. CDR3 coding DNA: TGCGCCAGCAGCTTAGAACAGGGCACCGGGGAGCTGTTTTTT. Residues: CASSLEQGTGELFF.

The genes are TRBV29-1 and TRBJ1-1; D perhaps matches TRBD1 (5 bases). Trimming cost V 3 bases and J 4 bases, with 15 bases left between them. The CDR3 covers 14 residues. Germline lookup yields CDR1 SQVTM and CDR2 ANQGSEA. The CDR3, as DNA: TGCAGCGTTGATCGGGGACCGCTGGGCACTGAAGCTTTCTTT. Translating it yields CSVDRGPLGTEAFF.

The chain combines TRBV10-2 with TRBJ2-2; perhaps D is TRBD1 or TRBD2 (6 bases each). CDR3 size: 16 residues. V was shortened by 3 bases and J by 5 bases, with 16 bases between the two germline ends. CDR1 is WSHSY and CDR2 is SAAADI in the germline V gene. As DNA, the CDR3 is TGCGCCAGCAGTGACCCCGGGGGCGAAAGGACCGGGGAGCTGTTTTTT. This sequence encodes CASSDPGGERTGELFF.

The rearrangement uses TRBV28 and TRBJ1-3; D possibly corresponds to TRBD1 (5 bases). This CDR3 has 14 amino acids. The V gene lost 10 bases and the J gene lost 4 bases, with 17 bases spanning the gap. From germline, CDR1 is MDHEN and CDR2 SYDVKM. The CDR3 here is CATREAGGGNTIYF. The CDR3 region has the DNA TGTGCCACCAGGGAGGCAGGCGGGGGAAACACCATATATTTT.